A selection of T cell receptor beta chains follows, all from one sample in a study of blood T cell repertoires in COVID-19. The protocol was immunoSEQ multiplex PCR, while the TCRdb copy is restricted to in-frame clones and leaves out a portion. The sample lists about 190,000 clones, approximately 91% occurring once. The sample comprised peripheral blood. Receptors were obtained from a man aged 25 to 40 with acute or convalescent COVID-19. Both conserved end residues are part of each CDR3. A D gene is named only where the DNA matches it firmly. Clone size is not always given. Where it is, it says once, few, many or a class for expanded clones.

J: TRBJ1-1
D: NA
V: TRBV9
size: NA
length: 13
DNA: TGTGCCAGCAGCGTAGGGCCAACGACTGAAGCTTTCTTT
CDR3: CASSVGPTTEAFF

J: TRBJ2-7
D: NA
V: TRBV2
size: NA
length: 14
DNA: TGTGCCAGCAGGGTAGTTGAGCGGCCCTACGAGCAGTACTTC
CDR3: CASRVVERPYEQYF

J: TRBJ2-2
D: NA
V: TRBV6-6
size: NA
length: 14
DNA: TGTGCCGGGGGCTCAGGGGGGCCCGGCGGGGAGCTGTTTTTT
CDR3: CAGGSGGPGGELFF

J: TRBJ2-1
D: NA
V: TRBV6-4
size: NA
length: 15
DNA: TGTGCCAGCAGTGACTCTAGTTTCTCCTACAATGAGCAGTTCTTC
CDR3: CASSDSSFSYNEQFF

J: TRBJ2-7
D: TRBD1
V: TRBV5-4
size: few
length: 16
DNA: TGTGCCAGCAGCTTGGCGGGGGACAGGGGGGTAAGCGAGCAGTACTTC
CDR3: CASSLAGDRGVSEQYF

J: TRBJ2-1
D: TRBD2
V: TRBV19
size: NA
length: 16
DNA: TGTGCCAGTAGTAACCCCCCCTGGGGGGGGAGAGATGAGCAGTTCTTC
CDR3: CASSNPPWGGRDEQFF

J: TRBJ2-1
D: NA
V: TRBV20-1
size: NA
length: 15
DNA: TGCAGTGCTAGTAAGCCGGGACTGATTCCCAATGAGCAGTTCTTC
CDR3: CSASKPGLIPNEQFF

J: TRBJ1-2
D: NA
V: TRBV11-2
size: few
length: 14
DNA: TGTGCCAGCAGCTTAGATCCCTCTAACTATGGCTACACCTTC
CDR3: CASSLDPSNYGYTF

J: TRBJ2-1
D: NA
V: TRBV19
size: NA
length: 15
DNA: TGTGCCAGTAGTAGGGGAGCGTCCGTCAACAATGAGCAGTTCTTC
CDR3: CASSRGASVNNEQFF

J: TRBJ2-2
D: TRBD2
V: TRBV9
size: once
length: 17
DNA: TGTGCCAGCAGCGACCCGGGACTAGCCGGTGGAACCGGGGAGCTGTTTTTT
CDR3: CASSDPGLAGGTGELFF

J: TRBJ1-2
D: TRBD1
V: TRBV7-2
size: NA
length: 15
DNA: TGTGCCAGCAGCTTAGCCTGGACAGGGAACTATGGCTACACCTTC
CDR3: CASSLAWTGNYGYTF

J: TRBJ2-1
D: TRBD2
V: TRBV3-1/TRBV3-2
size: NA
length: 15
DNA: TGTGCCAGCAGCCAAGTCGTGGGGCGGGGGGTTGAGCAGTTCTTC
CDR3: CASSQVVGRGVEQFF

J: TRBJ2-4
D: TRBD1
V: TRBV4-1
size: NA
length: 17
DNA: TGCGCCAGCAGCCAAGGACTTACAGGGGGGACGAAAAACATTCAGTACTTC
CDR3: CASSQGLTGGTKNIQYF

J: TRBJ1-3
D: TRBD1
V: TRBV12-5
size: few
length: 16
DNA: TGTGCTAGTGGTTTGGTAGGGACAGAGAGGGTAAACACCATATATTTT
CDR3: CASGLVGTERVNTIYF

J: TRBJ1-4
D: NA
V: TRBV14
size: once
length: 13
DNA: TGTGCCAGCAGGAGGGGGACTAATGAAAAACTGTTTTTT
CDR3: CASRRGTNEKLFF

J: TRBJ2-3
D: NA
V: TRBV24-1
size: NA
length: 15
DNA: TGTGCCACCAGTGACCGGCGGGGCGGTGGAGATACGCAGTATTTT
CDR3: CATSDRRGGGDTQYF

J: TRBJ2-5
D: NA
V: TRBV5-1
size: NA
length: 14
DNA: TGCGCCAGCAGCTCGGGGGACAGTCAAGAGACCCAGTACTTC
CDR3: CASSSGDSQETQYF

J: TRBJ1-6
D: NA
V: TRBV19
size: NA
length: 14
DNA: TGTGCCAGTAGGGAGGGTCCCTATAATTCACCCCTCCACTTT
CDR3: CASREGPYNSPLHF

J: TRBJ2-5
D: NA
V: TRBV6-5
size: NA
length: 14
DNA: TGTGCCAGCAGTTACTCGCGGGGCCAAGAGACCCAGTACTTC
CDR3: CASSYSRGQETQYF

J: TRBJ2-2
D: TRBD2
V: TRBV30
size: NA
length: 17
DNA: TGTGCCTGGAGATTCAGGTCTGGCGGGAGAGGTTACGGGGAGCTGTTTTTT
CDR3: CAWRFRSGGRGYGELFF

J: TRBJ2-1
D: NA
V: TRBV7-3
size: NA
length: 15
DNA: TGTGCCAGCAGCTTAAGGCGGGGTTCGGGTAATGAGCAGTTCTTC
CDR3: CASSLRRGSGNEQFF

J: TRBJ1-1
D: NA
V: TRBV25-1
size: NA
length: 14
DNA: TGTGCCAGCAGTGAGCAGGCCTTGAACACTGAAGCTTTCTTT
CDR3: CASSEQALNTEAFF

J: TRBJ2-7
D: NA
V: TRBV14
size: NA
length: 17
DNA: TGTGCCAGCAGCCAAGGGTTACAGGGCAAACGTTTATTCGAGCAGTACTTC
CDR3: CASSQGLQGKRLFEQYF

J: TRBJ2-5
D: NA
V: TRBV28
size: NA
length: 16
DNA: TGTGCCAGCAGTGGGAGGGGTCGGACGCAGGGGGAGACCCAGTACTTC
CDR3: CASSGRGRTQGETQYF

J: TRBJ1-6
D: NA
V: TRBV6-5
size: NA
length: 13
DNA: TGTGCCAGCAGTTACTTGGCTGATTCACCCCTCCACTTT
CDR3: CASSYLADSPLHF

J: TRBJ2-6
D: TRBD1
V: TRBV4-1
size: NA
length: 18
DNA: TGCGCCAGCAGCGTAAAGAAGGACAGGATCTCTGGGGCCAACGTCCTGACTTTC
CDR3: CASSVKKDRISGANVLTF

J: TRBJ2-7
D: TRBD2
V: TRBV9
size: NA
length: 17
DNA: TGTGCCAGCAGCGTAGGAGGGTCGGGGGGGAGCTCCTACGAGCAGTACTTC
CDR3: CASSVGGSGGSSYEQYF

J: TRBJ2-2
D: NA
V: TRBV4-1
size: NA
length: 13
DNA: TGCGCCAGCATGGGGGCGCCCACCGGGGAGCTGTTTTTT
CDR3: CASMGAPTGELFF

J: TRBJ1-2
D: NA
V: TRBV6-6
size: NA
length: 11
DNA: TGTGCCAGCAGCCCCGGTTATGGCTACACCTTC
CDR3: CASSPGYGYTF

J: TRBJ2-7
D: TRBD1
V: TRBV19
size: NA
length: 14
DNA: TGTGCCAGTAAATCGGGACAGGGTGTACACGAGCAGTACTTC
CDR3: CASKSGQGVHEQYF

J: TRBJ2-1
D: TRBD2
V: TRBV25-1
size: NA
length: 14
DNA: TGTGCCACCAAGGGGATCGCGGGAGACGATGAGCAGTTCTTC
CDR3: CATKGIAGDDEQFF

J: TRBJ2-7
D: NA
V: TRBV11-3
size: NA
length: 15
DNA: TGTGCCAGCAGCTTATCTACGGGGAGCTCCTACGAGCAGTACTTC
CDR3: CASSLSTGSSYEQYF

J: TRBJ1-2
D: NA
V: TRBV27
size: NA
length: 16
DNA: TGTGCCAGCAGTTTATTCCCCGGACATAGTAACTATGGCTACACCTTC
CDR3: CASSLFPGHSNYGYTF

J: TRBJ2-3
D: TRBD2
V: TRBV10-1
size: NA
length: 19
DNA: TGCGCCAGCAGTGAGTCTAGGGCTAGCGGGAGAAGAATGACAGATACGCAGTATTTT
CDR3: CASSESRASGRRMTDTQYF

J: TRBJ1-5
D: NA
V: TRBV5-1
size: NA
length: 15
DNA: TGCGCCAGCAGCTTGGGCCCGGGAGGTAATCAGCCCCAGCATTTT
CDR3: CASSLGPGGNQPQHF

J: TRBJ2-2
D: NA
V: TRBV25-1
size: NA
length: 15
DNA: TGTGCCAGCAGTGAAATCGGGAAACCAACCGGGGAGCTGTTTTTT
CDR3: CASSEIGKPTGELFF

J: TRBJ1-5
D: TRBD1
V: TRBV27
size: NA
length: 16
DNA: TGTGCCAGCAGTTTGTTCGGGACAGGGATGAATCAGCCCCAGCATTTT
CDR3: CASSLFGTGMNQPQHF

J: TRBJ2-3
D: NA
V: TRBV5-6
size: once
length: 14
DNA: TGTGCCAGCAGCTTGGTCAAGGGGACAGATACGCAGTATTTT
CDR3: CASSLVKGTDTQYF

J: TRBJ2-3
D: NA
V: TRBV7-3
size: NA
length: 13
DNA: TGTGCCAGCAGCCCATCGCGAGCAGATACGCAGTATTTT
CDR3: CASSPSRADTQYF

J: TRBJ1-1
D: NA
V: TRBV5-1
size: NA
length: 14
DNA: TGCGCCAGCAGCTTGACCCCAGTGAACACTGAAGCTTTCTTT
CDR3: CASSLTPVNTEAFF

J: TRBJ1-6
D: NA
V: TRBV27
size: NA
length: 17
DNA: TGTGCCAGCAGTTTATCAAGGGGGGGAAGCGGTAATTCACCCCTCCACTTT
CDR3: CASSLSRGGSGNSPLHF

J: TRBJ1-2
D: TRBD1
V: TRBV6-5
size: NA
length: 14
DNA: TGTGCCAGCAGGAGGACAGGGATAGCTTATGGCTACACCTTC
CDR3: CASRRTGIAYGYTF

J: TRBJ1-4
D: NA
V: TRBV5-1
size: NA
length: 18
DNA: TGCGCCAGCAGCTTGAGGGGCCGCTTTTATTCGACTAATGAAAAACTGTTTTTT
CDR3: CASSLRGRFYSTNEKLFF

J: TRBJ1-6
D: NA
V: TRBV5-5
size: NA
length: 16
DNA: TGTGCCAGCAGCCTGGACAGTTACGGGGGGAATTCACCCCTCCACTTT
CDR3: CASSLDSYGGNSPLHF

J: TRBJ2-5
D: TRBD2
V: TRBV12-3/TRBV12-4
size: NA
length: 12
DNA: TGTGCCAGCAGAGCGGGGTTTGGGACCCAGTACTTC
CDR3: CASRAGFGTQYF

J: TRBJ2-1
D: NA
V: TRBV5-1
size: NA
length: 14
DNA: TGCGCCAGTCGCGCCGTGGGGCGATACAATGAGCAGTTCTTC
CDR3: CASRAVGRYNEQFF

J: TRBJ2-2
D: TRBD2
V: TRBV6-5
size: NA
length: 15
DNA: TGTGCCAGCACCAAGGGACTAGCGGGACGCGGGGAGCTGTTTTTT
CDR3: CASTKGLAGRGELFF